This T cell receptor (beta chain) was observed in a study of blood T cell repertoires in COVID-19. At the level of the study: Samples taken during acute and convalescent COVID-19 were collected in the United States, Italy and Spain. Sources were T cells, B-cell-depleted T cells, or PBMCs; the material itself was cDNA or gDNA.

This CDR3 has 13 residues. The germline CDR1 and CDR2 sequences are MNHNS and SASEGT. J gave up 5 bases and V 2 bases, and 2 bases lay outside the gene matches. Notes on this clone: Additional DNA sequences in this sample encode the identical CDR3.

As processed by the authors: Scientists estimated how many nucleated cells there were by amplifying reference gene primers. Here immunoSEQ multiplex PCR was the method, and the copy in TCRdb shows in-frame clones only, minus some. The V and J calls and clone size are taken from that table; D and trimming were inferred from the DNA. The table includes a few hundred thousand clones, 70% to 90% detected once. This TCR was recovered from a man in his sixties who had recovered from COVID-19. Sequenced input: peripheral blood. The rearrangement uses TRBV6-1 and TRBJ1-1, with 7 bases matching TRBD1. The CDR3 DNA is TGTGCCAGCAGTGAAAGACAGGGAACTGAAGCTTTCTTT. This encodes CASSERQGTEAFF.